Below, 16 T cell receptor beta chains from the same sample are listed, as sequenced in a study of TIL therapy for anti-PD-1-resistant metastatic lung cancer. The libraries were made with immunoSEQ v3. Generated by immunoSEQ multiplex PCR, the TCRdb table keeps only in-frame clones and is missing some. The sample yields 95,000 or so clones, about 71% seen once. The time point was: pre-treatment sample, taken before nivolumab and TIL therapy. Pleural nodules or supraclavicular lymph nodes made up most of the excised metastases sampled. Sequenced here: tumor tissue, sampled at baseline. The receptors were gathered from a person between 30 and 80 years old with non-small cell lung cancer.

The genes are TRBV19 and TRBJ1-2; TRBD1 might be the D (5 bases). V shed 3 bases and J shed 6 bases, with 14 bases lying between them. The CDR3 has 14 residues. CDR1 is LNHDA, CDR2 SQIVND, per germline (reference sequence). CDR3 bases: TGTGCCAGTAGTATGAACGGGGGGGAGAATGGCTACACCTTC. Translating gives CASSMNGGENGYTF.

The chain combines TRBV19 with TRBJ2-7, with D perhaps being TRBD1 or TRBD2 (5 bases each). Trimming took off 6 bases at V and 2 bases at J, with 11 bases between the two ends. CDR3 size: 13 residues. CDR1 is LNHDA and CDR2 is SQIVND in the germline V gene (reference sequence). The chain's CDR3 is CASSRDETYEQYF. The DNA for the CDR3 is TGTGCCAGTAGCCGGGACGAAACCTACGAGCAGTACTTC.

This chain uses TRBV3-1 (or the pseudogene TRBV3-2) with TRBJ2-7; no reliable D call. Germline V gives CDR1 LGHDT, CDR2 YNNKEL (reference sequence). Trimming stripped 0 bases from V and 5 bases from J, with 2 bases between. The CDR3 spans 11 residues. The CDR3: CASSQENEQYF. CDR3 in DNA: TGTGCCAGCAGCCAAGAAAACGAGCAGTACTTC.

This chain uses TRBV7-8 with TRBJ2-5; D gene unclear. CDR3 length: 11 residues. Trimming left V 4 bases short and J 2 bases short, with 2 bases between. Germline CDR1 reads SGHVS; CDR2 reads FQNEAQ. The DNA for the CDR3 is TGTGCCAGCAGCTATCAAGAGACCCAGTACTTC. This encodes CASSYQETQYF.

This clone has just one count. J is TRBJ2-3 and V is TRBV16; unclear D gene. The CDR3 totals 16 residues. Looked up from germline, CDR1 is KGHSY and CDR2 is FQNENV. Trimming removed 4 bases at V and 5 bases at J, with 19 bases between. The DNA of the CDR3 is TGTGCCAGCAGCCCGGGTGGCGGCTTAAGGGTAGATACGCAGTATTTT. Its translation is CASSPGGGLRVDTQYF.

This chain links TRBV6-5 with TRBJ1-6; unclear D gene. The CDR3 has 13 residues. Germline V CDR1 and CDR2: MNHEY, SVGAGI. Between the trimmed V and J ends, which lost 4 bases and 7 bases, there was a span of 8 bases. CDR3 protein: CASSFWQNSPLHF. CDR3 coding DNA: TGTGCCAGCAGTTTTTGGCAGAATTCACCCCTCCACTTT.

This clone was found a few times. The chain carries TRBV5-1 and TRBJ2-2; D possibly corresponds to TRBD1 (8 bases). Trimming took 3 bases from V and 5 from J, leaving 14 bases between them. The CDR3 runs 15 residues. The V gene's germline CDR1 is SGHRS and CDR2 YFSETQ. CDR3 nucleotides: TGCGCCAGCAGCTATGGACAGGGAGGGACCGGGGAGCTGTTTTTT. Translation: CASSYGQGGTGELFF. Complete variable domain (other parts from reference TRBV5-1 and TRBJ2-2): KAGVTQTPRYLIKTRGQQVTLSCSPISGHRSVSWYQQTPGQGLQFLFEYFSETQRNKGNFPGRFSGRQFSNSRSEMNVSTLELGDSALYLCASSYGQGGTGELFFGEGSRLTVL.

The chain recombines TRBV9 with TRBJ2-1, with D tentatively TRBD2 (6 bases). Germline V lookup: CDR1 SGDLS, CDR2 YYNGEE. V shed 2 bases and J shed 8 bases, with 20 bases lying between them. The CDR3 covers 16 residues. The CDR3 DNA is TGTGCCAGCAGCGTGGGGGACTGGCGGGGCAGGGATGAGCAGTTCTTC. Residues: CASSVGDWRGRDEQFF.

CDR3 in DNA: TGTGCCAGCAGCACCGTGTCGGTAGAGCTGTTTTTT. Translation gives CASSTVSVELFF. The rearrangement uses TRBV6-2 or TRBV6-3 and TRBJ2-2, with unresolved D. CDR1 and CDR2 from the germline V gene are MNHEY and SVGEGT. V gave up 6 bases and J gave up 11 bases, with 13 bases separating them. The CDR3 is 12 residues long.

CDR3: CASSNRGSIDEKLFF. The CDR3 nucleotides read TGTGCCAGTAGCAACAGGGGTTCTATTGATGAAAAACTGTTTTTT. V and J are TRBV19 and TRBJ1-4; 7 nucleotides align to TRBD1. Germline CDR1 reads LNHDA; CDR2 reads SQIVND (reference sequence). This CDR3 contains 15 residues. The V and J ends lost 6 bases and 6 bases, in that order; junction bases with no gene match: 10.

This clone has a handful of counts. CDR3: CASAQTGTGYNEQFF. DNA for the CDR3: TGTGCCAGCGCCCAAACCGGGACAGGCTACAATGAGCAGTTCTTC. The chain joins TRBV7-2 to TRBJ2-1; 8 bases match TRBD1. CDR3 length: 15 amino acids. The V segment lost 8 bases and the J segment 3 bases; nucleotides outside the gene matches: 9. Germline V CDR1 and CDR2: SGHTA, FQGNSA.

The V and J genes are TRBV3-1 (or the pseudogene TRBV3-2) and TRBJ2-5; D remains unclear. V lost 1 base to trimming and J lost 7 bases, with 16 bases between them. Germline assignment: CDR1 LGHDT and CDR2 YNNKEL (reference sequence). This CDR3 contains 15 residues. The CDR3 bases are TGTGCCAGCAGCCAAGGTTTAAGTATGACGGGGACCCAGTACTTC. Protein: CASSQGLSMTGTQYF.

J is TRBJ2-2 and V is TRBV4-3, with D unclear. Trimming pared 2 bases from V and 2 bases from J, leaving 6 bases between. The CDR3 is made up of 14 amino acids. Looked up from germline, CDR1 is LGHNA and CDR2 is YSLEER. The CDR3 here is CASSQNTNTGELFF. The CDR3 nucleotides are TGCGCCAGCAGCCAAAACACTAACACCGGGGAGCTGTTTTTT.

The gene calls are TRBV7-9 and TRBJ2-5, with 12 positions matching TRBD2. Germline V gene lookup returns CDR1 SEHNR and CDR2 FQNEAQ (reference sequence). With V trimmed by 5 bases and J by 2 bases, 12 bases remained unmatched. CDR3 length equals 18 residues. As DNA, the CDR3 is TGTGCCAGCAGCCCCCGGGCTAGCGGGAGGGCAACGCAAGAGACCCAGTACTTC. It translates to CASSPRASGRATQETQYF.

This chain connects TRBV7-9 to TRBJ2-3, with D perhaps TRBD2 (5 bases). Trimming took 4 bases from V and 2 from J, leaving 10 bases between them. This CDR3 comprises 14 residues. Germline lookup yields CDR1 SEHNR and CDR2 FQNEAQ (reference sequence). This CDR3 reads CASSYLGDTDTQYF. DNA for the CDR3: TGTGCCAGCAGCTACCTGGGAGACACAGATACGCAGTATTTT.

The gene calls are TRBV28 and TRBJ2-7; 9 bases match TRBD1. This CDR3 region has 14 residues. Unmatched junction bases numbered 7, after V lost 4 bases and J lost 6 bases. Germline V gene data show CDR1 as MDHEN and CDR2 as SYDVKM. This CDR3 is CASSSGQGITEQYF. For the CDR3, the DNA is TGTGCCAGCAGTTCTGGACAGGGGATAACCGAGCAGTACTTC.